This TCR beta chain was retrieved from a study of blood T cell repertoires in COVID-19. Study information: There were acute and convalescent COVID-19 samples, and they came from the United States, Italy and Spain. Sample material is recorded as cDNA or gDNA derived from T cells, B-cell-depleted T cells, or PBMCs.

As originally analysed: Amplification of reference gene primers provided the estimated nucleated cell counts. TCRdb's copy holds only in-frame clones and misses some; the assay was immunoSEQ multiplex PCR. V and J calls and clone size are as listed in that table; D and trimming were resolved from the DNA. The sample consists of fewer than 250,000 clones, approximately 80% of them appearing once. The TCR comes from a woman in her forties or fifties with acute or convalescent COVID-19. Sequencing used peripheral blood.

The CDR3 protein is CASSQEFTGGDRGYTF. The CDR3 DNA reads TGCGCCAGCAGCCAAGAATTCACAGGGGGGGATAGAGGCTACACCTTC. This chain uses TRBV4-3 with TRBJ1-2, with 8 bases aligning to TRBD1. V was clipped by 0 bases and J by 8 bases; unmatched bases: 11. This CDR3 has 16 residues. Germline V gene lookup returns CDR1 LGHNA and CDR2 YSLEER.